One and the same sample provided the 7 T cell receptor beta chains below, sequenced in a study of T-cell memory formation after mild COVID-19. MiXCR, applied by TCRdb to the 5' RACE reads, yields one record per CDR3 protein. The sample consists of about 160,000 distinct CDR3 sequences, 25% to 40% of them appearing once. Sample: PBMCs or a T cell subset sorted from them (not recorded which). The receptors here all came from an adult woman who had mild COVID-19 (a few samples of this study predate the infection). Cell type and time point are not known.

V usage is TRBV6-2 or TRBV6-3 and J usage is TRBJ1-2, with 7 bases lining up with TRBD1. The CDR3 is 15 amino acids. CDR1 and CDR2 (germline): MNHEY, SVGEGT. V lost 3 bases to trimming and J lost 0 bases; unmatched junction nucleotides: 4. The CDR3 sequence is CASSYPGQSNYGYTF. The CDR3 DNA follows: TGTGCCAGCAGTTATCCGGGACAGTCTAACTATGGCTACACCTTC.

The DNA for the CDR3 is TGTGCCATCAGTGAGTGGAACGGGGAGCTGTTTTTT. Amino acids: CAISEWNGELFF. V is TRBV10-3 and J is TRBJ2-2, with D hard to call. The V gene's germline CDR1 is ENHRY and CDR2 SYGVKD. The V and J ends lost 1 base and 7 bases respectively, with 4 bases between them. The CDR3 consists of 12 residues.

This clonotype occurred once. This chain links TRBV10-3 with TRBJ2-5, with D perhaps TRBD1 (6 bases). Germline V gene sequence: CDR1 ENHRY, CDR2 SYGVKD. The CDR3 contains 13 residues. V lost 4 bases and J lost 2, with 8 bases in between. The CDR3 nucleotides are TGTGCCATCAGTGGGCAGGGGCAAGAGACCCAGTACTTC. This gives the protein CAISGQGQETQYF.

The rearrangement joins TRBV7-9 to TRBJ1-1, with D perhaps matching TRBD1 (6 bases). V shed 5 bases and J shed 3 bases, with 13 bases lying between them. The germline gives CDR1 SEHNR, CDR2 FQNEAQ (reference sequence). The CDR3 sequence is 14 residues long. In DNA form, the CDR3 reads TGTGCCAGCAGCCGACAGGCAGGGTACACTGAAGCTTTCTTT. This translates into CASSRQAGYTEAFF.

The CDR3 DNA is TGTGCCAGCAGCTTAGCGCGGTGGCGGGAGGGCCCCTACAATGAGCAGTTCTTC. This encodes CASSLARWREGPYNEQFF. V and J are TRBV7-2 and TRBJ2-1; TRBD2 agrees at 9 bases. The CDR3 has 18 amino acids. With V trimmed by 0 bases and J by 2 bases, 8 bases remained unmatched. The germline V gene encodes CDR1 SGHTA and CDR2 FQGNSA.

The V gene is TRBV11-3, the J gene TRBJ2-1; D not certain. CDR3 length: 13 amino acids. The germline V gene encodes CDR1 SGHNT and CDR2 YENEEA. Trimming left V 5 bases short and J 4 bases short, with 9 bases between. In DNA form, the CDR3 reads TGTGCCAGCAGCCCGTTACGGTACAATGAGCAGTTCTTC. Translating gives CASSPLRYNEQFF.

A few counts support this clonotype. The CDR3 DNA reads TGCAGTGCTAGAGATCCCAGGGGCTATGGCTACACCTTC. Amino acids: CSARDPRGYGYTF. This chain uses TRBV20-1 with TRBJ1-2; possibly TRBD1 for D (6 bases). The V end was cut by 0 bases, the J end by 4 bases, with 9 bases between. CDR3 length equals 13 residues. Germline V CDR1 and CDR2: DFQATT, SNEGSKA (reference sequence).